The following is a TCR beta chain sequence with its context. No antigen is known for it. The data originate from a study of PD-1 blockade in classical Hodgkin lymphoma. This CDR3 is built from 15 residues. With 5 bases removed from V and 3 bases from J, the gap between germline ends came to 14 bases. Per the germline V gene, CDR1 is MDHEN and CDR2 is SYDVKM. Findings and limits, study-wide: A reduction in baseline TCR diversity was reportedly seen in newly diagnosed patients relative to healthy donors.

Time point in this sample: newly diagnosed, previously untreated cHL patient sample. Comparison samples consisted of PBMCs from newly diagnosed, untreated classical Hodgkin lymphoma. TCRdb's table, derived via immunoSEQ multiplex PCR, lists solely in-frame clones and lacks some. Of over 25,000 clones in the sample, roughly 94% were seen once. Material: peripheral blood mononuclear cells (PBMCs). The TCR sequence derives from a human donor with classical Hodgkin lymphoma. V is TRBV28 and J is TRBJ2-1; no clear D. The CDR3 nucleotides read TGTGCCAGCAGTCCGCCGGGTACCCTCTACAATGAGCAGTTCTTC. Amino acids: CASSPPGTLYNEQFF. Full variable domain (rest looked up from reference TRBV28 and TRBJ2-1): DVKVTQSSRYLVKRTGEKVFLECVQDMDHENMFWYRQDPGLGLRLIYFSYDVKMKEKGDIPEGYSVSREKKERFSLILESASTNQTSMYLCASSPPGTLYNEQFFGPGTRLTVL.